This T cell receptor (beta chain) was recovered during a study of blood T cell repertoires in COVID-19. Study details: The study drew acute and convalescent COVID-19 samples from the United States, Italy and Spain. From T cells, B-cell-depleted T cells, or PBMCs came the material, which was cDNA or gDNA.

Trimming shortened V by 2 bases and J by 6 bases, and 20 bases separated the two germline ends. Germline-derived CDR1 and CDR2 are KGHSH and LQKENI. The CDR3 spans 16 residues. Per the study methods: Using reference gene primer amplification, nucleated cell counts were estimated. TCRdb keeps only in-frame clones here, not all; method: immunoSEQ multiplex PCR. V and J calls and clone size are copied from that table; D and trimming were computed from the DNA. This repertoire shows roughly 250,000 clones, less than 90% found once; its top ten account for about an eighth. Recruited during active infection, patients (from Seattle) were subsequently followed longitudinally.

This clonotype originated in a woman aged 25 to 39 with COVID-19, enrolled during active disease. Sequencing was performed on peripheral blood. The chain uses TRBV18 and TRBJ2-7, with D possibly being TRBD2 (6 bases). The CDR3 nucleotides read TGTGCCAGCTCACCAAACGCCGGGGGTGTTAGGGCCGAGCAGTACTTC. Its translation is CASSPNAGGVRAEQYF.